This T cell receptor (beta chain) emerged from a study of T cell responses to AZD1222 COVID-19 vaccine. A word on this clone: No antigen is known for it.

Trimming removed 3 bases from V and 5 bases from J; junction bases left unmatched: 8. The CDR3 consists of 15 residues. Germline CDR1 and CDR2: LGHDT and YNNKEL (reference sequence). Measured with immunoSEQ multiplex PCR; TCRdb has only the in-frame clones, and not every one. The table has approximately 70,000 clones, about 87% seen once. Findings and limits, study-wide: CD4 TCRs covered the whole spike, strongest at regions 160-218 and 743-854.

J is TRBJ2-5 and V is TRBV3-1 (or the pseudogene TRBV3-2); TRBD2 aligns across 8 bases. This sequence was found in an adult who received the MenACWY meningococcal vaccine as a control. Sequencing was performed on peripheral blood, taken 28 days after the second dose of the MenACWY control vaccine. The CDR3, as DNA: TGTGCCAGCAGCCACCGGGCGGGGGGTGGCGAGACCCAGTACTTC. It translates to CASSHRAGGGETQYF.